This passage covers 32 T cell receptor beta chains from one sample sequenced in a study of cytomegalovirus exposure and HLA in healthy donors. Use of 60 Vbeta and 13 Jbeta primers characterized the PCR. The assay was immunoSEQ multiplex PCR, and TCRdb's table has in-frame clones only and misses some. The repertoire holds around 100,000 clones, approximately 68% seen once, with 4.8% in the top ten. The specimen sequenced was PBMCs. These receptors were obtained from a young woman in good health and CMV-seropositive.

In this sample, this clone turned up a few times. The CDR3 loop reads CASGVDSFYGYTF. The CDR3 region has the DNA TGCGCCAGCGGCGTTGACAGCTTCTATGGCTACACCTTC. The chain links TRBV5-1 to TRBJ1-2; D is possibly TRBD1 (5 bases). Germline values: CDR1 SGHRS, CDR2 YFSETQ. V was pared by 7 bases and J by 4 bases, with 14 bases between. The length of the CDR3 is 13 residues. The whole variable domain, remainder taken from reference TRBV5-1 and TRBJ1-2, is KAGVTQTPRYLIKTRGQQVTLSCSPISGHRSVSWYQQTPGQGLQFLFEYFSETQRNKGNFPGRFSGRQFSNSRSEMNVSTLELGDSALYLCASGVDSFYGYTFGSGTRLTVV.

The table lists this clone with a count of one. The chain combines TRBV7-8 with TRBJ2-7; 10 bases are shared with TRBD2. Germline CDR1 is SGHVS and CDR2 is FQNEAQ. The CDR3 length is 14 residues. V lost 6 bases, J lost 6 bases, and 8 bases stayed unmatched. CDR3 sequence (DNA): TGTGCCAGCAGAGCTCTAGCGGGAGTGATCGAGCAGTACTTC. This encodes CASRALAGVIEQYF.

V usage is TRBV2 and J usage is TRBJ2-5; maybe TRBD1 (5 bases). Trimming left V 4 bases short and J 5 bases short, with 17 bases between. Germline V gene data show CDR1 as SNHLY and CDR2 as FYNNEI. The CDR3 covers 15 residues. In DNA, the CDR3 is TGTGCCAGCAGTGCCCGGCAGGGCCCCAGGGAGACCCAGTACTTC. Its translation: CASSARQGPRETQYF. The whole variable domain, remainder taken from reference TRBV2 and TRBJ2-5, is EPEVTQTPSHQVTQMGQEVILRCVPISNHLYFYWYRQILGQKVEFLVSFYNNEISEKSEIFDDQFSVERPDGSNFTLKIRSTKLEDSAMYFCASSARQGPRETQYFGPGTRLLVL.

The V gene is TRBV27, the J gene TRBJ2-1; 16 bases agree with TRBD2. V gave up 0 bases and J gave up 16 bases; unmatched junction bases: 18. CDR1 and CDR2 from the germline V gene are MNHEY and SMNVEV (reference sequence). The CDR3 runs 19 residues. The CDR3 protein is CASSLSSGDRGLAGGRIFF. CDR3 nucleotide sequence: TGTGCCAGCAGTTTATCTTCGGGGGACCGGGGACTAGCGGGAGGGAGAATTTTCTTC.

This clone turned up a few times. This sequence joins TRBV5-4 and TRBJ2-7, with no clear D. The CDR3 contains 14 residues. Per germline, CDR1 SGHNT and CDR2 YYREEE (reference sequence). The ends were cut back, 4 bases at V and 3 bases at J, with 14 bases in the middle. The CDR3 loop is CASSLEFSRYEQYF. CDR3 nucleotide sequence: TGTGCCAGCAGCCTCGAGTTTAGCCGCTACGAGCAGTACTTC.

The V call is TRBV7-6, the J call TRBJ2-2; D ambiguous. Germline V gene lookup returns CDR1 SGHVS and CDR2 FNYEAQ. The CDR3 extends over 12 amino acids. With 4 bases removed from V and 6 bases from J, the gap between germline ends came to 6 bases. The CDR3 DNA reads TGTGCCAGCAGCTACACCGCCGGGGAGCTGTTTTTT. Translation gives CASSYTAGELFF.

The V call is TRBV2, the J call TRBJ2-7, with TRBD1 matching 7 bases. CDR3 length equals 13 residues. Losses at the gene ends were 6 bases for V and 3 bases for J; bases not matched to a gene: 5. Germline V gives CDR1 SNHLY, CDR2 FYNNEI. The CDR3, as DNA: TGTGCCAGCAGACAGGGGTCTTTCTACGAGCAGTACTTC. It encodes CASRQGSFYEQYF.

The chain combines TRBV28 with TRBJ2-2; TRBD1 is a possible D gene (6 bases). Trimming cost V 2 bases and J 2 bases, with 18 bases left between them. CDR1 and CDR2 (germline): MDHEN, SYDVKM. The CDR3 extends over 18 amino acids. CDR3 sequence reads: CASSLRVRGIQNTGELFF. The DNA of the CDR3 is TGTGCCAGCAGTTTAAGGGTGAGGGGGATCCAAAACACCGGGGAGCTGTTTTTT.

This clone was seen only once. This chain uses TRBV27 with TRBJ2-3; 14 nucleotides match TRBD2. The CDR3 runs 17 residues. V gave up 3 bases and J gave up 2 bases; unmatched junction bases: 4. Germline CDR1 is MNHEY and CDR2 is SMNVEV (reference sequence). The CDR3 protein is CASSLTSGRASTDTQYF. In DNA, the CDR3 is TGTGCCAGCAGTTTGACTAGCGGGAGGGCCTCCACAGATACGCAGTATTTT.

This clone occurred a few times. The chain combines TRBV28 with TRBJ2-7; 8 bases line up with TRBD2. V dropped 2 bases and J dropped 3; count of bases not matched to a gene: 15. The germline CDR1 and CDR2 sequences are MDHEN and SYDVKM. This CDR3 has 18 residues. In nucleotides, the CDR3 is TGTGCCAGCAGTTTAGGGTCTAGTTTCCCGGGACTAGTCTACGAGCAGTACTTC. Its translation is CASSLGSSFPGLVYEQYF.

About this clone: This sample includes further DNA sequences coding for the same CDR3. The gene calls are TRBV4-1 and TRBJ2-7; 7 bases agree with TRBD2. This CDR3 contains 14 residues. The germline V gene has CDR1 MGHRA and CDR2 YSYEKL. V lost 1 base to trimming and J lost 1 base; unmatched junction nucleotides: 1. In DNA form, the CDR3 reads TGCGCCAGCAGCCAAGCGGGAGGTTCCTACGAGCAGTACTTC. This translates into CASSQAGGSYEQYF.

The chain links TRBV7-9 to TRBJ2-3, with 7 bases that match TRBD1. Trimming cost V 5 bases and J 7 bases; bases outside gene matches: 15. The CDR3 runs to 16 residues. Germline CDR1 and CDR2: SEHNR and FQNEAQ (reference sequence). CDR3 DNA: TGTGCCAGCAGCACCTGGGACAGCGCAACTGCACATACGCAGTATTTT. This gives the protein CASSTWDSATAHTQYF.

This clone was counted between two and nine times. The chain carries TRBV28 and TRBJ1-1; 8 bases are a match to TRBD1. Germline V gene data show CDR1 as MDHEN and CDR2 as SYDVKM. After removal of 3 bases from V and 4 bases from J, the junction contained 1 base not matched to a gene. The CDR3 is made up of 13 amino acids. The CDR3 loop is CASSFGQGTEAFF. DNA of the CDR3: TGTGCCAGCAGTTTCGGACAGGGCACTGAAGCTTTCTTT. The full variable domain, in which reference TRBV28 and TRBJ1-1 provide the parts outside the CDR3, is DVKVTQSSRYLVKRTGEKVFLECVQDMDHENMFWYRQDPGLGLRLIYFSYDVKMKEKGDIPEGYSVSREKKERFSLILESASTNQTSMYLCASSFGQGTEAFFGQGTRLTVV.

The chain carries TRBV10-3 and TRBJ2-1; 7 nucleotides align to TRBD2. From germline, CDR1 is ENHRY and CDR2 SYGVKD. CDR3 length: 15 residues. Unmatched junction bases numbered 5, after V lost 6 bases and J lost 0 bases. CDR3 amino acids: CAISLGGGSYNEQFF. For the CDR3, the DNA is TGTGCCATCAGCCTTGGGGGGGGCTCCTACAATGAGCAGTTCTTC.

V gene TRBV4-3 combines with J gene TRBJ2-7; D is unclear. Germline values: CDR1 LGHNA, CDR2 YSLEER. V dropped 1 base and J dropped 3 bases, with 16 bases sitting between them. CDR3 length: 16 amino acids. CDR3 amino acids: CASSQGPDNSFYEQYF. The CDR3 DNA sequence: TGCGCCAGCAGCCAAGGCCCCGACAACAGCTTCTACGAGCAGTACTTC.

The chain joins TRBV9 to TRBJ2-3; 8 bases map to TRBD2. The J segment lost 7 bases and the V segment lost 3 bases, leaving 7 bases of the junction unmatched. The CDR3 loop spans 14 amino acids. CDR1 and CDR2 (germline): SGDLS, YYNGEE. The CDR3 nucleotides read TGTGCCAGCAGCGCCTCGGGGGGGGCAAATACGCAGTATTTT. Its protein product is CASSASGGANTQYF.

CDR3: CASSTRDTTYEQYF. CDR3 DNA: TGTGCCAGCAGTACACGGGACACCACCTACGAGCAGTACTTC. The chain carries TRBV25-1 and TRBJ2-7, with a possible D match to TRBD1 (6 bases). V was shortened by 5 bases and J by 2 bases, with 13 bases between the two germline ends. Germline V gives CDR1 MGHDK, CDR2 SYGVNS. This CDR3 is 14 amino acids long.

This chain joins TRBV4-2 and TRBJ2-4, with TRBD2 identical over 10 bases. With V trimmed by 0 bases and J by 8 bases, 7 bases remained unmatched. The CDR3 totals 16 residues. Germline CDR1 reads LGHNA; CDR2 reads YNFKEQ. The CDR3 sequence is CASSQDRASGSDIQYF. CDR3 in DNA: TGTGCCAGCAGCCAAGATAGGGCTAGCGGGAGCGACATTCAGTACTTC.

This clone occurred a few times. V is TRBV7-9 and J is TRBJ1-3; 9 nucleotides align to TRBD1. V was pared by 5 bases and J by 3 bases, with 2 bases of the junction left unmatched. Germline values: CDR1 SEHNR, CDR2 FQNEAQ (reference sequence). CDR3 length equals 14 residues. CDR3 DNA sequence: TGTGCCAGCAGCCGGGACAGGGATGGAAACACCATATATTTT. Amino acids: CASSRDRDGNTIYF.

V gene TRBV4-1 combines with J gene TRBJ1-1, with 9 bases lining up with TRBD1. The CDR3 consists of 19 residues. V gave up 0 bases and J gave up 0 bases; unmatched junction bases: 11. Germline CDR1 and CDR2: MGHRA and YSYEKL. The CDR3 nucleotides are TGCGCCAGCAGCCAAGAGTCGACAGGGGGGGCTAGGATGAACACTGAAGCTTTCTTT. As protein: CASSQESTGGARMNTEAFF.

The J gene is TRBJ1-2, the V gene TRBV20-1; TRBD1 is a possible D gene (6 bases). Germline CDR1 DFQATT, CDR2 SNEGSKA (reference sequence). V lost 3 bases to trimming and J lost 7 bases, with 9 bases between them. The CDR3 runs 11 residues. The CDR3 region has the DNA TGCAGTGCTAGGCAGGGGACTGGCTACACCTTC. Protein product: CSARQGTGYTF.

The chain joins TRBV5-1 to TRBJ2-7; possible D gene TRBD2, 6 bases. CDR3 length: 14 residues. The V gene lost 0 bases and the J gene lost 8 bases, with 15 bases spanning the gap. CDR1 and CDR2 (germline): SGHRS, YFSETQ. CDR3 nucleotide sequence: TGCGCCAGCAGCTTGGCCCCGGGGGATACCAAGCAGTACTTC. This gives the protein CASSLAPGDTKQYF.

This clone was seen a handful of times. This chain uses TRBV6-5 with TRBJ2-1; 9 positions match TRBD2. The germline gives CDR1 MNHEY, CDR2 SVGAGI. V lost 6 bases to trimming and J lost 3 bases; unmatched junction nucleotides: 6. CDR3 length: 15 amino acids. The chain's CDR3 is CASSTGTSSYNEQFF. The CDR3 bases are TGTGCCAGCAGCACCGGGACTAGCAGCTACAATGAGCAGTTCTTC.

This chain joins TRBV30 and TRBJ1-2; 9 bases line up with TRBD1. With 3 bases clipped from V and 7 bases from J, the junction kept 24 bases outside the gene matches. Germline CDR1 GTSNPN, CDR2 SVGIG (reference sequence). The CDR3 runs 19 residues. For the CDR3, the DNA is TGTGCCTGGAGAGCCCCCGCACCGGGACAGGGAGAGAGGGGTGGTGGCTACACCTTC. This codes for CAWRAPAPGQGERGGGYTF. The whole variable domain, filled in from reference TRBV30 and TRBJ1-2, reads SQTIHQWPATLVQPVGSPLSLECTVEGTSNPNLYWYRQAAGRGLQLLFYSVGIGQISSEVPQNLSASRPQDRQFILSSKKLLLSDSGFYLCAWRAPAPGQGERGGGYTFGSGTRLTVV.

This clone turned up a few times. J is TRBJ2-7 and V is TRBV9, with 8 bases aligning to TRBD2. The CDR3 totals 15 residues. The germline gives CDR1 SGDLS, CDR2 YYNGEE. With 4 bases clipped from V and 2 bases from J, the junction kept 8 bases outside the gene matches. CDR3 nucleotide sequence: TGTGCCAGCAGCCCCTCCTCGGGGGGGGCCTACGAGCAGTACTTC. Translation gives CASSPSSGGAYEQYF. Drawing the rest from reference TRBV9 and TRBJ2-7, the complete variable domain is DSGVTQTPKHLITATGQRVTLRCSPRSGDLSVYWYQQSLDQGLQFLIQYYNGEERAKGNILERFSAQQFPDLHSELNLSSLELGDSALYFCASSPSSGGAYEQYFGPGTRLTVT.

The DNA of the CDR3 is TGTGCCAGCAGCTTATCGCGCGGCGACAATGAGCAGTTCTTC. Translated, it gives CASSLSRGDNEQFF. V is TRBV11-2 and J is TRBJ2-1; D is unclear. The CDR3 loop spans 14 amino acids. Germline CDR1 SGHAT, CDR2 FQNNGV. Trimming shortened V by 2 bases and J by 5 bases, and 10 bases separated the two germline ends.

The CDR3 protein is CASRYSYPTYEQYF. The DNA of the CDR3 is TGTGCCAGCAGGTACAGCTACCCTACCTACGAGCAGTACTTC. This chain links TRBV28 with TRBJ2-7; no firm D call. The CDR3 extends over 14 amino acids. Germline CDR1 and CDR2: MDHEN and SYDVKM. Trimming pared 6 bases from V and 2 bases from J, leaving 14 bases between.

V gene TRBV27 combines with J gene TRBJ2-3; D call uncertain. Trimming took 2 bases from V and 2 from J, leaving 5 bases between them. The V gene's germline CDR1 is MNHEY and CDR2 SMNVEV (reference sequence). This CDR3 comprises 13 residues. The CDR3 nucleotides are TGTGCCAGCAGTTTAGCCTACACAGATACGCAGTATTTT. Translated, it gives CASSLAYTDTQYF.

This clone was detected only a few times. The CDR3 bases are TGTGCCAGCAGCTTAGGAGCAGCCAAAAACATTCAGTACTTC. Translation: CASSLGAAKNIQYF. This rearrangement joins TRBV13 to TRBJ2-4; D is uncertain. There are 14 residues in the CDR3. CDR1 and CDR2 from the germline V gene are PRHDT and FYEKMQ (reference sequence). Trimming left V 0 bases short and J 0 bases short, with 3 bases between. The full variable domain, completed using reference TRBV13 and TRBJ2-4, is AAGVIQSPRHLIKEKRETATLKCYPIPRHDTVYWYQQGPGQDPQFLISFYEKMQSDKGSIPDRFSAQQFSDYHSELNMSSLELGDSALYFCASSLGAAKNIQYFGAGTRLSVL.

The V call is TRBV27, the J call TRBJ1-1; the match to TRBD1 covers 8 bases. The V and J ends lost 7 bases and 4 bases, in that order; junction bases with no gene match: 11. Germline V gene data show CDR1 as MNHEY and CDR2 as SMNVEV (reference sequence). The CDR3 spans 15 residues. The DNA of the CDR3 is TGTGCCAGCAACTCCCGGACAGGGCTGGGCACTGAAGCTTTCTTT. It yields the protein CASNSRTGLGTEAFF.

V is TRBV5-6 and J is TRBJ2-1; 11 bases are shared with TRBD2. The CDR3 is 16 amino acids. Per germline, CDR1 SGHDT and CDR2 YYEEEE. J gave up 6 bases and V 0 bases, and 5 bases lay outside the gene matches. The CDR3 DNA reads as TGTGCCAGCAGCTTGGCCACTAGCGGGAGAATCAATGAGCAGTTCTTC. Its protein product is CASSLATSGRINEQFF.

This sequence joins TRBV30 and TRBJ2-5; 8 positions match TRBD1. The CDR3 totals 16 residues. The V gene's germline CDR1 is GTSNPN and CDR2 SVGIG (reference sequence). V was pared by 4 bases and J by 2 bases, with 12 bases of the junction left unmatched. This CDR3 reads CAWTPTTGGGQETQYF. The CDR3 DNA reads TGTGCCTGGACGCCAACAACAGGGGGTGGGCAAGAGACCCAGTACTTC.